Listed here are 27 T cell receptor beta chains from one sample, sequenced in a study of T cell responses to AZD1222 COVID-19 vaccine. The assay was immunoSEQ multiplex PCR, and TCRdb's table has in-frame clones only and misses some. The sample carries approximately 210,000 clones, 94% recorded once. The material was peripheral blood, obtained 28 days after the second dose of the MenACWY control vaccine. All receptors derive from an adult who received the MenACWY meningococcal vaccine as a control.

This clone was detected once. CDR3 in amino acids: CSAGRGETQYF. The DNA of the CDR3 is TGCAGTGCCGGGAGGGGGGAGACCCAGTACTTC. The chain joins TRBV20-1 to TRBJ2-5; 8 bases agree with TRBD2. The CDR3 runs to 11 residues. Germline V CDR1 and CDR2: DFQATT, SNEGSKA (reference sequence). V was clipped by 6 bases and J by 5 bases; unmatched bases: 2.

CDR3 DNA sequence: TGCAGTGCTAGTATGGCCATGAGGGGAGGGGGTCAGTACTTC. This encodes CSASMAMRGGGQYF. This chain uses TRBV20-1 with TRBJ2-7; the D gene is possibly TRBD2 (7 bases). Germline CDR1 DFQATT, CDR2 SNEGSKA (reference sequence). This CDR3 contains 14 residues. V lost 3 bases, J lost 10 bases, and 22 bases lay in between.

The chain links TRBV3-1 (or the pseudogene TRBV3-2) to TRBJ2-5; possibly TRBD2 for D (6 bases). Per the germline V gene, CDR1 is LGHDT and CDR2 is YNNKEL (reference sequence). This CDR3 is built from 14 residues. Trimming shortened V by 3 bases and J by 2 bases, and 10 bases separated the two germline ends. CDR3 bases: TGTGCCAGCAGCCACGAGGGGAGGCAAGAGACCCAGTACTTC. Translation gives CASSHEGRQETQYF.

The chain combines TRBV25-1 with TRBJ2-1; 9 nucleotides agree with TRBD2. The V gene end was trimmed by 1 base and the J gene end by 3 bases; junction bases not matched to a gene: 7. CDR3 length equals 17 residues. From germline, CDR1 is MGHDK and CDR2 SYGVNS. CDR3 bases: TGTGCCAGCAGTGAATTGGGGGCTAGCGGGGTCTACAATGAGCAGTTCTTC. Its translation is CASSELGASGVYNEQFF.

V usage is TRBV7-9 and J usage is TRBJ1-1; maybe TRBD1 (5 bases). The V and J ends lost 2 bases and 1 base respectively, with 11 bases between them. Germline CDR1 reads SEHNR; CDR2 reads FQNEAQ (reference sequence). This CDR3 has 15 amino acids. CDR3: CASSLYRGKNTEAFF. Here the CDR3 DNA reads TGTGCCAGCAGCTTATATCGGGGGAAGAACACTGAAGCTTTCTTT.

This clone came up once. The rearrangement joins TRBV3-1 (or the pseudogene TRBV3-2) to TRBJ1-1, with D possibly TRBD1 on 5 matching bases. CDR1 is LGHDT, CDR2 YNNKEL, per germline (reference sequence). CDR3 length: 17 amino acids. Trimming left V 3 bases short and J 9 bases short, with 26 bases between. The CDR3 bases are TGTGCCAGCAGCCAGGGGGACGGGAGGGAACTGAAGCCTAAAGCTTTCTTT. Protein sequence: CASSQGDGRELKPKAFF.

This sequence joins TRBV6-1 and TRBJ1-5, with TRBD1 matching over 12 bases. CDR1 and CDR2 from the germline V gene are MNHNS and SASEGT. V lost 2 bases and J lost 6; bases outside the gene matches: 5. There are 16 residues in the CDR3. The CDR3 loop is CASSETGTGGGQPQHF. The CDR3 nucleotides read TGTGCCAGCAGTGAAACCGGGACAGGGGGCGGTCAGCCCCAGCATTTT.

The J gene is TRBJ2-2, the V gene TRBV5-1; possible D gene TRBD1, 6 bases. V lost 6 bases and J 0 bases, leaving 12 bases between the germline ends. Germline values: CDR1 SGHRS, CDR2 YFSETQ. CDR3 length equals 15 residues. In nucleotides, the CDR3 is TGCGCCAGCAACCCGGGACATTCGAACACCGGGGAGCTGTTTTTT. Amino acid sequence: CASNPGHSNTGELFF.

CDR3 bases: TGTGCCAGCTCATCACAGGGGACAGGGGGCGAGCAGTACTTC. Protein product: CASSSQGTGGEQYF. V and J are TRBV18 and TRBJ2-7; 11 nucleotides agree with TRBD1. Germline V gene data show CDR1 as KGHSH and CDR2 as LQKENI. This CDR3 is built from 14 residues. The junction had 6 bases not matched to a gene; V was cut back by 5 bases and J by 6 bases.

The CDR3 protein is CASSLRRDEMDLGDYGYTF. Here the CDR3 DNA reads TGTGCCAGCAGCTTAAGAAGAGATGAGATGGACCTGGGCGACTATGGCTACACCTTC. The rearrangement uses TRBV5-4 and TRBJ1-2; no clear D gene. Trimming shortened V by 2 bases and J by 3 bases, and 26 bases separated the two germline ends. From germline, CDR1 is SGHNT and CDR2 YYREEE (reference sequence). This CDR3 spans 19 amino acids.

The rearrangement links TRBV28 to TRBJ1-5, with D uncertain. The CDR3 sequence is 12 residues long. V was shortened by 5 bases and J by 4 bases, with 6 bases between the two germline ends. Looked up from germline, CDR1 is MDHEN and CDR2 is SYDVKM. This chain's CDR3 is CASSIVNQPQHF. In nucleotides, the CDR3 is TGTGCCAGCAGTATAGTAAATCAGCCCCAGCATTTT.

The chain recombines TRBV19 with TRBJ1-2; the D gene is possibly TRBD1 (6 bases). CDR3 size: 12 residues. Looked up from germline, CDR1 is LNHDA and CDR2 is SQIVND (reference sequence). V was cut by 6 bases and J by 4 bases, with 9 bases left in between. The CDR3 here is CASSRTVYGYTF. The CDR3 nucleotides read TGTGCCAGTAGCCGGACAGTCTATGGCTACACCTTC.

The rearrangement joins TRBV11-2 to TRBJ2-1; 8 bases match TRBD1. The CDR3 has 14 residues. J was trimmed by 9 bases and V by 5 bases; bases with no gene match: 9. The V gene's germline CDR1 is SGHAT and CDR2 FQNNGV. Here the CDR3 reads CASSVDRVGGEQFF. CDR3 DNA sequence: TGTGCCAGCAGCGTGGACAGGGTTGGGGGTGAGCAGTTCTTC.

The V gene is TRBV6-1, the J gene TRBJ2-1; possibly TRBD1 for D (6 bases). The CDR3 consists of 11 residues. V lost 3 bases to trimming and J lost 10 bases, with 7 bases between them. Germline CDR1 reads MNHNS; CDR2 reads SASEGT. The CDR3 loop reads CASSEGAEQFF. The CDR3 DNA follows: TGTGCCAGCAGTGAGGGGGCAGAGCAGTTCTTC.

The chain uses TRBV1 and TRBJ2-7; the D segment call TRBD2 is taken from the table without a DNA check. TRBV1 is shown as a pseudogene. The CDR3 runs to 15 residues. In DNA, the CDR3 is TGCACCAGCGGACTCCGTGGACGGCCCACGGACGAGCAGTACTTC. This sequence encodes CTSGLRGRPTDEQYF.

CDR3 nucleotides: TGTGCCAGCAGCCAAAGGGCAGGGGGCAATTCCTACGAGCAGTACTTC. It translates to CASSQRAGGNSYEQYF. The rearrangement links TRBV4-2 to TRBJ2-7, with 8 bases that match TRBD1. Germline V CDR1 and CDR2: LGHNA, YNFKEQ. J lost 1 base, V lost 2 bases, and 7 bases had no gene match. The CDR3 is made up of 16 amino acids.

The chain carries TRBV3-1 (or the pseudogene TRBV3-2) and TRBJ1-1, with no clear D. Per germline, CDR1 LGHDT and CDR2 YNNKEL (reference sequence). CDR3 size: 13 residues. V was cut by 4 bases and J by 1 base, with 7 bases left in between. CDR3 coding DNA: TGTGCCAGCAGCCCACGGGGGAACACTGAAGCTTTCTTT. Translation gives CASSPRGNTEAFF.

The chain carries TRBV28 and TRBJ2-7; 10 nucleotides line up with TRBD2. The germline V gene encodes CDR1 MDHEN and CDR2 SYDVKM. Trimming cost V 5 bases and J 5 bases; bases outside gene matches: 3. This CDR3 contains 13 residues. The CDR3 DNA reads TGTGCCAGCAGTGTAGCGGGAGGCCACGAGCAGTACTTC. It yields the protein CASSVAGGHEQYF.

The chain is built from TRBV2 and TRBJ1-5; 7 nucleotides line up with TRBD1. The CDR3 contains 13 residues. Trimming removed 5 bases from V and 5 bases from J; junction bases left unmatched: 3. The germline gives CDR1 SNHLY, CDR2 FYNNEI. The CDR3 region is CASSTQGYQPQHF. The CDR3 DNA reads TGTGCCAGCAGTACACAGGGGTATCAGCCCCAGCATTTT.

This clone occurred once. The J gene is TRBJ2-4, the V gene TRBV11-1, with D perhaps matching TRBD2 (6 bases). This CDR3 spans 15 amino acids. CDR1 SGHAT and CDR2 FQDESV come from the germline V gene (reference sequence). Trimming removed 2 bases from V and 5 bases from J, with 13 bases in between. CDR3 sequence (DNA): TGTGCCAGCAGCTTAAAATCCGGGACTCAAAACATTCAGTACTTC. It encodes CASSLKSGTQNIQYF. Full variable domain (outside the CDR3, taken from reference TRBV11-1 and TRBJ2-4): EAEVAQSPRYKITEKSQAVAFWCDPISGHATLYWYRQILGQGPELLVQFQDESVVDDSQLPKDRFSAERLKGVDSTLKIQPAELGDSAMYLCASSLKSGTQNIQYFGAGTRLSVL.

This sequence joins TRBV5-1 and TRBJ2-7; D is ambiguous. With 4 bases removed from V and 3 bases from J, the gap between germline ends came to 5 bases. The CDR3 extends over 11 amino acids. CDR1 SGHRS and CDR2 YFSETQ come from the germline V gene. CDR3 bases: TGCGCCAGCAGCCAAGACTACGAGCAGTACTTC. It encodes CASSQDYEQYF.

The chain is built from TRBV6-1 and TRBJ2-1; D uncertain. The CDR3 is made up of 14 amino acids. V lost 3 bases to trimming and J lost 4 bases, with 10 bases between them. Germline-derived CDR1 and CDR2 are MNHNS and SASEGT. Written as DNA, the CDR3 is TGTGCCAGCAGTGAGTACGGGCCTTACAATGAGCAGTTCTTC. Amino acid sequence: CASSEYGPYNEQFF.

The rearrangement links TRBV9 to TRBJ2-3; D is undetermined. The CDR3 is made up of 13 amino acids. Trimming took 2 bases from V and 0 from J, leaving 4 bases between them. The germline V gene encodes CDR1 SGDLS and CDR2 YYNGEE. The chain's CDR3 is CASSVFSTDTQYF. The CDR3 DNA sequence: TGTGCCAGCAGCGTGTTTAGCACAGATACGCAGTATTTT.

V and J are TRBV29-1 and TRBJ2-7, with TRBD1 as a possible D gene (5 bases). V gave up 3 bases and J gave up 6 bases, with 12 bases separating them. CDR3 length: 12 amino acids. Per germline, CDR1 SQVTM and CDR2 ANQGSEA. The CDR3, as DNA: TGCAGCGTTGAGGTGGTAAGGGGCGAGCAGTACTTC. It is translated as CSVEVVRGEQYF.

The J gene is TRBJ2-7, the V gene TRBV5-1; TRBD1 matches at 7 bases. V dropped 4 bases and J dropped 2; count of bases not matched to a gene: 12. This CDR3 is built from 16 residues. Germline V gives CDR1 SGHRS, CDR2 YFSETQ. CDR3 nucleotides: TGCGCCAGCAGCGCCCAAGGCACAGGGGCAACCTACGAGCAGTACTTC. Protein sequence: CASSAQGTGATYEQYF. The full variable domain, with the rest looked up from reference TRBV5-1 and TRBJ2-7, is KAGVTQTPRYLIKTRGQQVTLSCSPISGHRSVSWYQQTPGQGLQFLFEYFSETQRNKGNFPGRFSGRQFSNSRSEMNVSTLELGDSALYLCASSAQGTGATYEQYFGPGTRLTVT.

The gene calls are TRBV30 and TRBJ1-5; 10 positions agree with TRBD1. This CDR3 region has 15 residues. V was clipped by 2 bases and J by 3 bases; unmatched bases: 4. Germline loops: CDR1 GTSNPN, CDR2 SVGIG (reference sequence). CDR3 sequence (DNA): TGTGCCTGGAGTAAGACAGGGGGCTTCAATCAGCCCCAGCATTTT. Its translation: CAWSKTGGFNQPQHF.

This chain joins TRBV5-1 and TRBJ2-7; 11 bases are a match to TRBD2. CDR3 size: 15 residues. The germline gives CDR1 SGHRS, CDR2 YFSETQ. After removal of 4 bases from V and 2 bases from J, the junction contained 5 bases not matched to a gene. Here the CDR3 reads CASSTGTSGTYEQYF. The CDR3 DNA reads as TGCGCCAGCAGCACCGGGACTAGCGGAACCTACGAGCAGTACTTC.